This T cell receptor (beta chain) is from a study of beta chain features in type 1 diabetes. General observations from the study: When VDJ junctions were examined, type 1 diabetes patients showed fewer insertions and more deletions. It was possible that PCR favored shorter templates, equally so in patients and controls. Whether HLA type influences TCRB rearrangement remained unresolved here.

In its sample, this clone was seen many times. What it binds is not known. Every bit of the isolated RNA underwent reverse transcription, so sequencing read expressed TCRB transcripts. Data came from immunoSEQ multiplex PCR; TCRdb stores just in-frame clones and leaves some out. The sample carries some 150,000 clones, about 9.2% recorded once. This CDR3 has 17 amino acids. The germline V gene encodes CDR1 MNHEY and CDR2 SMNVEV (reference sequence). Between the trimmed V and J ends, which lost 7 bases and 0 bases, there was a span of 21 bases. This chain uses TRBV27 with TRBJ1-1; weak D call: TRBD1 (6 bases). The sample consisted of central memory CD4+ T cells from blood. The TCR was taken from a man between 18 and 29 years old in good health. The CDR3 reads CASTIRGGGRLNTEAFF. CDR3 coding DNA: TGTGCCAGCACCATCCGGGGGGGCGGCAGGCTGAACACTGAAGCTTTCTTT.